This TCR beta chain was sequenced during a study of blood T cell repertoires in COVID-19. Germline V gene data show CDR1 as MNHEY and CDR2 as SMNVEV (reference sequence). This CDR3 spans 14 amino acids. Trimming removed 3 bases from V and 7 bases from J; junction bases left unmatched: 4. Original processing methods: Amplification of reference gene primers provided the estimated nucleated cell counts. The repertoire was sequenced with immunoSEQ multiplex PCR; TCRdb's copy has only in-frame clones and lacks some. D and trimming were read from the DNA, whereas the V and J calls and clone size are those reported in that table. The sample shows about 220,000 clones, approximately 80% of them seen only once.

Sequencing was carried out using peripheral blood. The J gene is TRBJ1-4, the V gene TRBV27; 8 bases align to TRBD1. The clonotype originates from a human donor in a cohort sampled during active COVID-19. For the CDR3, the DNA is TGTGCCAGCAGTTTCGACAGGGGTGTTGAAAAACTGTTTTTT. As protein: CASSFDRGVEKLFF.